This TCR beta chain was documented in a study of shared clonotypes between healthy human individuals. General observations from the study: It was only blood that was sampled, and tissue repertoires likely differ.

Execution of the assay was at deep level. Measured with immunoSEQ multiplex PCR; TCRdb has only the in-frame clones, and not every one. The sample lists a few million clones; 90% to 95% were seen once. With respect to this clone: Its antigen is not known.

The CDR3 contains 13 residues. V gave up 2 bases and J gave up 7 bases, with 8 bases separating them. Germline V gene data show CDR1 as MNHEY and CDR2 as SVGAGI. The material sequenced was naive CD4+ T cells sorted from blood. Documented subset: CD45RA+ positively selected. This clonotype originated in a man between 18 and 35 years old in good health. J is TRBJ2-2 and V is TRBV6-5; D remains ambiguous. DNA of the CDR3: TGTGCCAGCAGTTACCAAGGCGGCGGGGAGCTGTTTTTT. This gives the protein CASSYQGGGELFF.